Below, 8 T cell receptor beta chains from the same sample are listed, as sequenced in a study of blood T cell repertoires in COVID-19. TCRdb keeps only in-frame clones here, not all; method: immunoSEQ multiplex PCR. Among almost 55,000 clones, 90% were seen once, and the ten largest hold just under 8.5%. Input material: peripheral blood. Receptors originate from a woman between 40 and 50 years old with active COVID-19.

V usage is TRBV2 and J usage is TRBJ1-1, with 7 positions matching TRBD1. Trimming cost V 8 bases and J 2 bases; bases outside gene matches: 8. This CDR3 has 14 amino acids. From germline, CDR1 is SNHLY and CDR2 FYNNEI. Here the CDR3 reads CASESGQINTEAFF. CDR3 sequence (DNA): TGTGCCAGCGAATCGGGACAGATAAACACTGAAGCTTTCTTT.

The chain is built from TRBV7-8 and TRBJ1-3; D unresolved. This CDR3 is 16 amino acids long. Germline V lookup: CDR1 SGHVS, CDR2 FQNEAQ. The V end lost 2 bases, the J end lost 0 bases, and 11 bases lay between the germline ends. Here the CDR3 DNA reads TGTGCCAGCAGCTTACGAGAACGGTACTCTGGAAACACCATATATTTT. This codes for CASSLRERYSGNTIYF.

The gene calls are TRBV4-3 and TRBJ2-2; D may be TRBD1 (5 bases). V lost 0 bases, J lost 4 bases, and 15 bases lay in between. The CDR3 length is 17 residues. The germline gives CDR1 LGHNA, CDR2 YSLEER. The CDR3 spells CASSQDGAMRATGELFF. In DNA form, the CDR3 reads TGCGCCAGCAGCCAAGATGGGGCAATGAGAGCCACCGGGGAGCTGTTTTTT.

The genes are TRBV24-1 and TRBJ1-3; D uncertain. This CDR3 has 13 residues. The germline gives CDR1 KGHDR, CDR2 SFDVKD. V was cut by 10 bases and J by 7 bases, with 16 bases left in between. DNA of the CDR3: TGTGCCACGCCAAGCGGGAAAGGGAACACCATATATTTT. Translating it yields CATPSGKGNTIYF.

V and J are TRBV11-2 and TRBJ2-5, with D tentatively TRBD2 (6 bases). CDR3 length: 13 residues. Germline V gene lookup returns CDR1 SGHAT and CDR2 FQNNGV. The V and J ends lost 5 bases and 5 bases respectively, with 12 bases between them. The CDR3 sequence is CASSAAGWETQYF. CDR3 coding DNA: TGTGCCAGCAGCGCTGCGGGGTGGGAGACCCAGTACTTC.

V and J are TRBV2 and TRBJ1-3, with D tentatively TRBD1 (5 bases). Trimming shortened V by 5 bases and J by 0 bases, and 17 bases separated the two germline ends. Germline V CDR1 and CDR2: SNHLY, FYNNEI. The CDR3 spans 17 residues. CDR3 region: CASSRNRQLGSGNTIYF. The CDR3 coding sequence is TGTGCCAGCAGTCGCAACCGACAGTTAGGCTCTGGAAACACCATATATTTT.

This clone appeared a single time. This CDR3 reads CASRRGDGELFF. The CDR3 coding sequence is TGTGCCAGCAGGCGGGGGGACGGGGAGCTGTTTTTT. The J gene is TRBJ2-2, the V gene TRBV6-5; the match to TRBD2 covers 8 bases. The V and J ends lost 6 bases and 7 bases, in that order; junction bases with no gene match: 1. CDR1 is MNHEY, CDR2 SVGAGI, per germline. This CDR3 spans 12 amino acids.

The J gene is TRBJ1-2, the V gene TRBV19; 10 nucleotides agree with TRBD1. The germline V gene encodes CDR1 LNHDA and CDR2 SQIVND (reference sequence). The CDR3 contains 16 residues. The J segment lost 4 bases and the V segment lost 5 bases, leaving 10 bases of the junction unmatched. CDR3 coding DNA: TGTGCCAGTAGTCCTCCCGGGACAGGGGCCGGCTATGGCTACACCTTC. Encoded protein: CASSPPGTGAGYGYTF.